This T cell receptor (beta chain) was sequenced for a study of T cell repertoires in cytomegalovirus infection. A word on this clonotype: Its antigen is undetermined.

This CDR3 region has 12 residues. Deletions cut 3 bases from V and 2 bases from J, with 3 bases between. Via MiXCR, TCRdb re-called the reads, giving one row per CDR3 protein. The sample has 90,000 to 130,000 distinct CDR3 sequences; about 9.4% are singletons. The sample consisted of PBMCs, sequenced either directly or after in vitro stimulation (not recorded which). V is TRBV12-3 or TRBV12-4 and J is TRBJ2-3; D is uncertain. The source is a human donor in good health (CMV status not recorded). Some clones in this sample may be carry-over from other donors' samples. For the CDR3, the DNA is TGTGCCAGCAGTTTCACCACAGATACGCAGTATTTT. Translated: CASSFTTDTQYF.